The entry below describes one T cell receptor (beta chain). Which antigen it targets is not known. The germline gene is not matched at one end of the junction; a read error may be the cause. The cohort was made up of several hundred healthy bone marrow donors. At the time of sampling, every cohort member was nominally healthy, though immune exposures that went unrecorded were likely present. The donor tested CMV seropositive, placing the donor among the roughly 300 seropositive members of the cohort. A peripheral blood sample was collected from each donor, and TCR beta sequencing was performed on peripheral blood mononuclear cells. Genomic DNA was extracted from the blood cell samples with the Qiagen DNeasy Blood Extraction Kit. These data are taken from a study of cytomegalovirus exposure and HLA in healthy donors (dated by TCRdb to 2017 to 2019). For the wider study: An earlier analysis of some 500 of the donors reported roughly 300 Gb of sequence data and some 120 million unique TCR beta sequences from 150 million to 200 million T cells. The study profiled the T cell repertoires of 500 to 800 subjects by immunosequencing and related them to cytomegalovirus serostatus. High-throughput TCR immunosequencing, statistical association of individual TCRs with disease status, and machine learning were combined to predict cytomegalovirus infection status. The study was designed to test whether signatures of past pathogen exposure could be identified by cataloging public T cell receptors. An early release covering more than 500 HLA-typed donors comprised about 300 gigabases of sequencing data and 85 million to 100 million unique TCR sequences. Alongside the repertoire data, information on donor age, sex, ethnicity and CMV serostatus was compiled. On average, 235,054 unique TCR beta nucleotide sequences were sequenced per donor among 398 genotyped donors of the cohort, with 15% to 20% of those sequences being non-productive. Typing coverage varied by locus: about 620-640 donors for A, B, C, DRB1 and DQB1; some 520 for DQA1; around 610 for DPA1; about 450 for DPB1. Of the roughly 420 genotyped donors, over 80% were placed in the genetic ancestry cluster associated with self-reported Caucasian donors. In the later analysis, no new phenotypic data were used to find candidate immune exposures; instead, reliance was placed on TCR beta sequences and their occurrence across donors. Every repertoire in the discovery cohort had been generated on one and the same sequencing platform. Along with the approximately 650-subject first cohort, a separate validation cohort of more than 90 different subjects was used. Roughly 5 DR-DQ haplotypes were handled as single units for association and clustering because linkage in the cohort was strong. A later genetic analysis took genome-wide SNP genotypes for about 65% of the 666 donors and used that subset as a discovery cohort. An earlier analysis of 587 of the donors used high-throughput TCR beta sequencing to judge whether each TCR beta V gene segment behaved as functional or pseudogenic. Both class I and class II loci were covered by HLA typing, at four-digit resolution. A later analysis re-analyzed previously published TCR beta repertoires from 660 or so donors and added high-resolution HLA genotyping to study TCR occurrence patterns.

From the cysteine through the phenylalanine, the CDR3 covers 18 amino acids. Solely the CDR3 DNA is kept, with 54 bases framed from the first base. CDR1 SEHNR and CDR2 FQNEAQ are derived from the germline V gene (reference sequence). What the work shows at the level of the full study, not this receptor alone: The classifier was reported to diagnose cytomegalovirus status with high specificity and sensitivity in both the original and validation cohorts. An association between a missense DCLRE1C variant and V-gene and J-gene trimming of TCR beta chains was found in a later genetic analysis and replicated in an independent cohort. A few of the identified cytomegalovirus-associated TCR beta chains were confirmed in vitro to be specific for cytomegalovirus antigens. Only TCR beta chains were sequenced in this cohort, and the absence of alpha or paired-chain data limited detectable features. Most CMV-associated TCR beta chains appeared to be HLA-restricted in a later analysis, and the HLA associations seemed to be driven largely by CMV exposure. Compared with the approximately 700-donor mean, donors in an Asian-associated ancestry cluster had fewer N-insertions in productive TCRs, according to a later genetic analysis. A further reported finding was that TCR beta sequences accurately predicted the HLA-A and HLA-B alleles for most subjects in the first cohort. In a later analysis, several top co-occurrence clusters were reported to appear linked to parvovirus B19, influenza, CMV and Epstein-Barr virus. An earlier analysis of around 540 of the donors showed that most TCR beta V segments appeared in productive rearrangements either about 87% or about 30% of the time, which broadly matched IMGT annotations. The earlier analysis of approximately 540 of the donors excluded roughly 17 rarely observed V segments, including chromosome 9 orphons, because counts were too low. Some IMGT-functional V segments, including TRBV6-2 and TRBV6-3, could not be told apart with the 87-base-pair reads, so those segments were excluded. According to a later analysis, TCR association rates differed among HLA loci, with DRB1 alleles showing the most associated TCRs and HLA-C alleles showing the fewest. A cluster of highly shared sequence variants was judged likely to be a technical artifact of the sequencing pipeline. A later analysis associated about 17,000 TCR beta sequences with specific HLA alleles at a false discovery rate of 0.05. Sequencing depth was assumed to be roughly uniform across donors in the presence/absence analyses, though that assumption may not hold. When HLA alleles, especially DR and DQ, strongly co-occurred, attributing TCR associations to individual alleles was difficult. HLA typing was unavailable for some donors at each locus, so association tests used only the typed subset. A later analysis found that HLA-associated TCR beta chains were more clonally expanded and had lower generation probabilities than equally common non-associated chains. Linkage disequilibrium might explain the correlated functional status among segregating V segments, but an unknown experimental factor could not be ruled out. In the study, 150 to 200 TCR beta chains were listed as associated with cytomegalovirus. CMV serostatus was the only immune exposure information available for the cohort. The authors suggested that the approach could potentially be generalized to other disease states and immunological phenotypes. Most TCR sequences were seen in very few donors, while some public TCRs were found in many individuals.

The library came from the immunoSEQ multiplex PCR assay. For the multiplex PCR, a mixture combining 60 forward primers for TCR Vbeta segments and 13 reverse primers for TCR Jbeta segments was used. The CDR3 region of rearranged TCR beta genes was amplified from genomic DNA by a multiplex PCR assay. The amplified TCR beta libraries were sequenced on the Illumina HiSeq System as 87-base-pair reads. On the study's bioinformatics: In a later analysis, tens of millions of unique TCR beta chains were counted across the 666 repertoires, and roughly 11 million of these chains were shared by at least two donors. A nearest-neighbor algorithm error-corrected the raw reads and collapsed the reads into unique sequences, merging closely related sequences to remove PCR and sequencing errors. To assign V, D and J gene segments, CDR3 sequences were aligned to IMGT reference sequences. For a sequence to be retained, a match of at least six nucleotides was required to both a V gene segment and a J gene segment. Rearrangements were called productive when the CDR3 lacked stop codons and stayed in frame with V and J; all others were non-productive. Following IMGT convention, CDR3 was defined as the stretch from the second conserved V-encoded cysteine to the conserved J-encoded phenylalanine. Sequences without an unambiguous match to a single V gene segment were excluded from the earlier analysis of approximately 560 of the donors. In an earlier analysis of 587 of the donors, V segments were called functional above 56.7% productive rearrangements and were called segregating when the between-donor standard deviation exceeded 5%. A statistical classification framework was developed to diagnose cytomegalovirus status using the catalog of TCR beta chain sequences. In a later analysis, V and J genes were assigned by comparing TCR nucleotide sequences against IMGT/GENE-DB human TR gene sequences. The TCRdist pipeline was used in a later analysis to assign CDR3 sequences and most-parsimonious VDJ recombination scenarios. In a later analysis, each TCR beta chain was defined by its CDR3 amino acid sequence together with its V-gene family, and reads without a unique V-gene family were excluded. A later analysis removed over 500 highly shared, low-generation-probability nucleotide sequences to deal with suspected cross-contamination and a sequencing artifact. For each public chain, a later analysis derived a clonal expansion index from normalized ranks of inferred template counts within each repertoire. In a later analysis, generation probabilities were computed using a VDJ recombination model fitted to out-of-frame rearrangements, and the results were checked against IGoR. Hypergeometric tests were used in a later analysis to score TCR-TCR, TCR-HLA and TCR-CMV co-occurrence, with a repertoire-size bias correction applied to the TCR pairs. A later analysis estimated false discovery rates by permuting HLA or CMV assignments 20 times. In a later analysis, co-occurring TCRs were grouped using DBSCAN, and TCRdist sequence similarity was added for clustering within HLA-allele-positive subsets. Repertoires with fewer than 30,000 or more than 120,000 public chains were left out of co-occurrence clustering, as were about 5 repertoires with anomalous nucleotide sharing. In TCRdb, the immuneACCESS table is reduced to in-frame sequences with V and J assigned. These tables do not hold every clone; where another copy was compared, an unresolved V gene accounts for under half, and the others remain unexplained. The V and J calls and clone size are taken from that table; D and trimming were inferred from the DNA. The sample yields 150,000 to 200,000 clones; around 68% were counted once. The top ten constitute around 3% of the sample.

The clonotype originates from a middle-aged woman in good health and CMV-seropositive. This chain is built from TRBV7-9 and TRBJ2-7, with TRBD1 perhaps the D gene, on 7 matching bases. The sequenced sample consisted of PBMCs. The CDR3 region: CSSSSQSAGQNVIYEQYF. Here is the DNA: TGTTCCAGCAGCTCCCAAAGTGCGGGACAGAACGTAATCTACGAGCAGTACTTC.